These T cell receptor beta chains were read from a single sample in a study of cytomegalovirus exposure and HLA in healthy donors. Sequenced by immunoSEQ multiplex PCR; TCRdb stores in-frame clones only, minus some. This sample carries about 78,000 clones, 55% to 75% of them seen once, and the ten largest clones take around 5.8%. The source material was PBMCs. These receptors were obtained from a man in his thirties or forties in good health and CMV-seropositive. Each CDR3 is given with its conserved first and last residue. A D gene is named only where the DNA matches it firmly. Size is omitted from some rows. Given values are once, few, many or a class for expanded clones.

>TRBV29-1|TRBJ2-1|.|TRBD2
CSVDGSGSSYNEQFF
TGCAGCGTTGATGGTAGCGGGAGTTCCTACAATGAGCAGTTCTTC
>TRBV16|TRBJ1-1|.|.
CASSQFGTMNTEAFF
TGTGCCAGCAGCCAATTTGGCACTATGAACACTGAAGCTTTCTTT
>TRBV6-1|TRBJ1-1|few|.
CASGLRGEAFF
TGTGCCAGCGGACTCCGGGGTGAAGCTTTCTTT
>TRBV5-6|TRBJ2-7|.|TRBD2
CASSFGRAYEQYF
TGTGCCAGCAGCTTCGGGAGGGCCTACGAGCAGTACTTC
>TRBV29-1|TRBJ1-2|.|.
CSVEVREGYTF
TGCAGCGTTGAAGTTAGGGAGGGCTACACCTTC
>TRBV7-2|TRBJ2-2|.|TRBD2
CASSTTSGRAFGELFF
TGTGCCAGCAGCACAACTAGCGGGAGGGCCTTCGGGGAGCTGTTTTTT
>TRBV6-1|TRBJ2-7|once|TRBD2
CASSEALLAGSYEQYF
TGTGCCAGCAGTGAAGCGCTACTAGCGGGATCCTACGAGCAGTACTTC
>TRBV27|TRBJ2-5|.|TRBD1
CASSLTRQGAGETQYF
TGTGCCAGCAGTTTAACGAGACAGGGGGCGGGGGAGACCCAGTACTTC
>TRBV30|TRBJ1-1|.|TRBD1
CAWRETGGSEAFF
TGTGCCTGGAGGGAAACAGGGGGCTCTGAAGCTTTCTTT
>TRBV30|TRBJ1-2|.|.
CAWTSTGYGYTF
TGTGCCTGGACCTCTACAGGTTATGGCTACACCTTC
>TRBV6-5|TRBJ1-1|.|TRBD1
CASSLQTGTGFTFF
TGTGCCAGCAGCCTTCAGACCGGGACAGGGTTTACTTTCTTT
>TRBV25-1|TRBJ1-2|.|TRBD1
CASSDQGARGYTF
TGTGCCAGCAGTGACCAGGGGGCGCGGGGCTACACCTTC
>TRBV6-6|TRBJ2-2|.|.
CASSRQDVNTGELFF
TGTGCCAGCAGTAGACAGGATGTTAACACCGGGGAGCTGTTTTTT